The clone carrying this T cell receptor (beta chain) was observed a few times. Its antigen remains unknown. The CDR3 runs to 12 residues. Per germline, CDR1 LNHNV and CDR2 YYDKDF (reference sequence). The V and J ends lost 2 bases and 2 bases respectively, with 2 bases between them. Sample-barcoded 5' priming and a J-beta primer mix drove a second PCR of roughly 7 to 11 cycles. A single record per CDR3 protein comes from TCRdb applying MiXCR to the 5' RACE reads. Among about 970,000 distinct CDR3 sequences listed, 45% to 60% were seen once. This sample is drawn from a study of blood T cells in healthy people across ages. General study points: There was a strong correlation between TCR beta diversity and naive T cell percentage.

Each sample gave at least 6.5 million isolated PBMCs. The chain joins TRBV15 to TRBJ2-3; D is ambiguous. This TCR derives from a woman aged 60 to 75 in good health. Sequenced sample: blood. CDR3 amino acids: CATSRFTDTQYF. The CDR3 DNA reads as TGTGCCACCAGCAGATTCACAGATACGCAGTATTTT.